This T cell receptor (beta chain) appears in the sequencing data of a study of cytomegalovirus exposure and HLA in healthy donors. The CDR3 spans 11 residues. In germline, CDR1 is GTSNPN, CDR2 SVGIG (reference sequence). Trimming cost V 5 bases and J 4 bases, with 9 bases left between them. The PCR used 60 Vbeta and 13 Jbeta primers. Only in-frame clones appear in the TCRdb table, and some are missing; sequencing was by immunoSEQ multiplex PCR. The repertoire holds roughly 240,000 clones, with roughly 84% as singletons. Donors likely had unrecorded immune exposures despite being nominally healthy when sampled.

Sequencing was carried out using PBMCs. The TCR comes from a girl aged 2-9 years in good health and CMV-seronegative. The chain joins TRBV30 to TRBJ2-7; D ambiguous. The CDR3 nucleotides are TGTGCCTGGGAGACACGGTACGAGCAGTACTTC. Protein: CAWETRYEQYF.